This T cell receptor beta chain originates from a study of CD4+ T cells in melanoma. Notes on the study in general: In melanoma, neoantigen-specific CD4+ T cells reportedly differed in differentiation state.

For this clone: The antigen remains undetermined.

This table comes from immunoSEQ multiplex PCR, and its TCRdb copy is limited to in-frame clones, with some not included. In the table there are roughly 21,000 clones, just under 80% of which are singletons. Germline CDR1 and CDR2: SEHNR and FQNEAQ (reference sequence). V was clipped by 10 bases and J by 10 bases; unmatched bases: 12. The CDR3 is made up of 13 amino acids. The source is a human donor with melanoma. V and J are TRBV7-9 and TRBJ2-7, with 11 bases lining up with TRBD2. The CDR3 protein is CATETSGARGQYF. CDR3 bases: TGTGCCACCGAGACTAGCGGGGCGCGGGGACAGTACTTC.